This TCR beta chain originates from a study of beta chain features in type 1 diabetes. The V and J ends lost 5 bases and 8 bases, in that order; junction bases with no gene match: 7. This CDR3 has 14 residues. From germline, CDR1 is SGHTA and CDR2 FQGTGA. Remarks on this clone: Its specificity is unknown.

General study points: A definitive answer on HLA type influencing TCRB rearrangement was not reached here. For patients, the naive, central memory and Treg TCRB repertoires appeared more alike than for healthy donors.

The whole isolated RNA underwent reverse transcription, so sequencing captured expressed TCRB transcripts. The data were produced by immunoSEQ multiplex PCR, yet TCRdb's version contains in-frame clones alone and is incomplete. The sample contains around 400,000 clones, roughly 12% of which appear only once. The chain uses TRBV7-3 and TRBJ2-4; 9 bases line up with TRBD1. The sample comprised naive CD4+ T cells from blood. The receptor's source is a man between 18 and 29 years old in good health. DNA of the CDR3: TGTGCCAGCAGCCAACAGACAGGGGGGGACATTCAGTACTTC. Protein product: CASSQQTGGDIQYF.